The 2 T cell receptor beta chains below all came from one sample that was sequenced in a study of T cells after yellow fever vaccination. Each CDR3 protein is one row after TCRdb ran MiXCR on the 5' RACE reads. Of a few hundred thousand distinct CDR3 sequences listed, around 4.1% are singletons. The sample in question was PBMCs, obtained 5 days after the yellow fever booster vaccination. The receptors derive from a man younger than 30 who received the YFV17D yellow fever vaccine.

This clonotype was recorded many times. The chain employs TRBV18 and TRBJ2-7; D is unclear. CDR1 and CDR2 (germline): KGHSH, LQKENI. Trimming removed 1 base at V and 7 bases at J, with 11 bases between. This CDR3 region has 13 residues. Written as DNA, the CDR3 is TGTGCCAGCTCACCACGATCCCCTTTGGAGCAGTACGTC. It encodes CASSPRSPLEQYV.

The chain combines TRBV11-3 with TRBJ2-1, with D tentatively TRBD1 (6 bases). Germline-derived CDR1 and CDR2 are SGHNT and YENEEA. V was clipped by 5 bases and J by 5 bases, with 10 bases between them. The CDR3 is 13 amino acids. CDR3 sequence reads: CASSKWTDNEQFF. Written as DNA, the CDR3 is TGTGCCAGCAGCAAGTGGACAGACAATGAGCAGTTCTTC.